This T cell receptor beta chain originates from a study of cytomegalovirus exposure and HLA in healthy donors (dated by TCRdb to 2016 to 2017). Regarding the complete study: According to an earlier analysis of a few hundred of the donors, about 170 million T cells yielded 100 million or so unique TCR beta sequences and about 300 Gb of sequence data. In addition to the first cohort of roughly 700 subjects, a separate validation cohort of under 150 different subjects was used. Donor age, sex, ethnicity and CMV serostatus were compiled together with the repertoire data. Class I and class II HLA loci were covered by the typing at four-digit resolution. A later genetic analysis took genome-wide SNP genotypes for about 55% of the 666 donors and used that subset as a discovery cohort. On average, 235,054 unique TCR beta nucleotide sequences were sequenced per donor among 398 genotyped donors of the cohort, with about 17% of those sequences being non-productive. A later analysis re-analyzed previously published TCR beta repertoires from approximately 670 donors and added high-resolution HLA genotyping to study TCR occurrence patterns. The study aimed to test whether cataloging public T cell receptors could reveal signatures of past pathogen exposure. The study combined high-throughput TCR immunosequencing, statistical association of individual TCRs with disease status, and machine learning to predict cytomegalovirus infection status. Four or five DR-DQ haplotypes were treated as single units for association and clustering because of strong linkage in the cohort. Rather than using new phenotypic data, the later analysis identified candidate immune exposures from TCR beta sequences and from how often those sequences occurred across donors. To decide whether each TCR beta V gene segment behaved as functional or pseudogenic, an earlier analysis of fewer than 750 of the donors relied on high-throughput TCR beta sequencing. All discovery cohort repertoires had been generated using a single sequencing platform. Of the roughly 400 genotyped donors, 81% were placed in the genetic ancestry cluster associated with self-reported Caucasian donors. Typing coverage varied by locus: 629-630 donors for A, B, C, DRB1 and DQB1; some 520 for DQA1; nearly 610 for DPA1; more than 450 for DPB1. The T cell repertoires of under 700 subjects were profiled by immunosequencing and related to cytomegalovirus serostatus. About 280 gigabases of sequencing data and roughly 81 million unique TCR sequences made up an early release that covered several hundred HLA-typed donors. The study at large found these results: In vitro tests confirmed that three of the cytomegalovirus-associated TCR beta chains recognize cytomegalovirus antigens. At a false discovery rate of 0.05, a later analysis linked around 15,000 TCR beta sequences to specific HLA alleles. Most TCR sequences were seen in very few donors, while some public TCRs were found in many individuals. The classifier was reported to diagnose cytomegalovirus status with high specificity and sensitivity in both the original and validation cohorts. In a later analysis, several top co-occurrence clusters were reported to appear linked to parvovirus B19, influenza, CMV and Epstein-Barr virus. Because the 87-base-pair reads could not distinguish some IMGT-functional V segments, including TRBV6-2 and TRBV6-3, those segments were excluded. In a later genetic analysis, fewer N-insertions in productive TCRs were reported among donors in an Asian-associated ancestry cluster than the approximately 630-donor mean. In a later genetic analysis, a missense DCLRE1C variant was associated with V-gene and J-gene trimming of TCR beta chains, and the association was replicated in an independent cohort. Compared with equally common non-associated chains, HLA-associated TCR beta chains in a later analysis were more clonally expanded and had lower generation probabilities. A later analysis found that most CMV-associated TCR beta chains appeared HLA-restricted, with HLA associations seemingly driven largely by CMV exposure. A cluster of highly shared sequence variants was judged likely to be a technical artifact of the sequencing pipeline. Because HLA typing was missing for some donors at each locus, association tests included only the typed subset. In this cohort, only TCR beta chains were sequenced, and detectable features were limited by the absence of alpha or paired-chain data. In a later analysis, the rate of TCR association differed among HLA loci, with DRB1 alleles having the most associated TCRs and HLA-C alleles having the fewest. The study listed 150 to 200 TCR beta chains as associated with cytomegalovirus. It was suggested by the authors that the approach could potentially be generalized to other disease states and immunological phenotypes. Presence/absence analyses assumed roughly uniform sequencing depth across donors, an assumption that may not hold. An earlier analysis of some 560 of the donors showed that most TCR beta V segments appeared in productive rearrangements either about 90% or about 30% of the time, which broadly matched IMGT annotations. Linkage disequilibrium might explain the correlated functional status among segregating V segments, but an unknown experimental factor could not be ruled out. Assigning TCR associations to individual alleles was difficult when HLA alleles, especially DR and DQ, strongly co-occurred. The only immune exposure information available for the cohort was CMV serostatus. The earlier analysis of 587 of the donors excluded 15 to 20 rarely observed V segments, including chromosome 9 orphons, because counts were too low. A further reported finding was that TCR beta sequences accurately predicted the HLA-A and HLA-B alleles for most subjects in the first cohort.

The cohort comprised 710 or so healthy bone marrow donors. Cohort members were all nominally healthy when sampled, although unrecorded immune exposures were likely present. CMV serostatus was recorded as positive for about 300 and negative for about 55% of the roughly 670 cohort members, whereas no CMV serostatus was recorded for the donor in question. A peripheral blood sample was provided by each donor, and peripheral blood mononuclear cells were used for TCR beta sequencing. Genomic DNA extraction from the blood cell samples was performed with the Qiagen DNeasy Blood Extraction Kit. For this chain, trimming is 10 bases at the V end and 4 bases at the J end, and the number of junction bases without a gene match is 5. From a lookup of the germline V gene (reference sequence), CDR1 and CDR2 are SEHNR and FQNEAQ. The CDR3 runs 13 residues from the cysteine to the phenylalanine. The read is trimmed to its CDR3 DNA, 39 bases read in frame from base 1.

Comment on this clone: There is no known antigen for this receptor. No much larger clone exists at a distance of one base, and base qualities are not known.

Library method: the immunoSEQ multiplex PCR assay. For the multiplex PCR, a mixture combining 60 forward primers for TCR Vbeta segments and 13 reverse primers for TCR Jbeta segments was used. The CDR3 region of rearranged TCR beta genes was amplified from genomic DNA with a multiplex PCR assay. On the Illumina HiSeq System, the amplified TCR beta libraries were sequenced as 87-base-pair reads. The published analysis was carried out like this. A later analysis tallied around 80 million unique TCR beta chains across the 600 to 700 repertoires, and roughly 11 million of those chains were shared by two or more donors. Raw reads were error-corrected and collapsed into unique sequences with a nearest-neighbor algorithm that merged closely related sequences to remove PCR and sequencing errors. CDR3 sequences were aligned to IMGT reference sequences to assign V, D and J gene segments. For a sequence to be retained, at least a six-nucleotide match to both a V gene segment and a J gene segment was required. A rearrangement was called productive if the CDR3 had no stop codons and remained in frame with V and J, and every other rearrangement was called non-productive. Following IMGT convention, CDR3 was defined as the stretch from the second conserved V-encoded cysteine up to the conserved J-encoded phenylalanine. Sequences without an unambiguous match to a single V gene segment were excluded from the earlier analysis of about 640 of the donors. An earlier analysis of around 600 of the donors classified V segments as functional when productive rearrangements were above 56.7% and as segregating when the standard deviation between donors was above 5%. A statistical classification framework was developed to diagnose cytomegalovirus status using the catalog of TCR beta chain sequences. V and J gene assignment, in a later analysis, came from comparing TCR nucleotide sequences with IMGT/GENE-DB human TR gene sequences. Using the TCRdist pipeline, a later analysis assigned CDR3 sequences along with most-parsimonious VDJ recombination scenarios. A later analysis defined each TCR beta chain by its CDR3 amino acid sequence plus V-gene family, and excluded reads lacking a unique V-gene family. As a way to deal with suspected cross-contamination and a sequencing artifact, a later analysis dropped 450 to 600 nucleotide sequences that were highly shared and had low generation probability. In a later analysis, a clonal expansion index for each public chain was calculated from normalized within-repertoire ranks of inferred template counts. Generation probabilities in a later analysis came from a VDJ recombination model fitted to out-of-frame rearrangements, and those results were checked against IGoR. In a later analysis, hypergeometric tests were used to score TCR-TCR, TCR-HLA and TCR-CMV co-occurrence, with a repertoire-size bias correction applied to TCR pairs. To estimate false discovery rates, a later analysis permuted the HLA or CMV assignments 20 times. In a later analysis, co-occurring TCRs were grouped with DBSCAN, and TCRdist sequence similarity was added when clustering was performed within HLA-allele-positive subsets. Co-occurrence clustering excluded repertoires with fewer than 30,000 or more than 120,000 public chains, plus five with anomalous nucleotide sharing. Sourced from immuneACCESS, this table was stored by TCRdb with only in-frame sequences that have V and J called. A share of the clones is absent; for the studies checked, an unresolved V gene accounts for under half, and the remainder has no known explanation. V, J and clone size are taken as reported in that table, and D and trimming were inferred from the DNA itself. This sample is represented by approximately 200,000 clones; roughly 84% of them were singletons. The top ten clonotypes cover over 1% of the sample.

The chain couples TRBV7-9 to TRBJ2-3, with TRBD1 identical over 10 junction bases. The clonotype was recovered from a human donor in good health. The sequencing sample was made of PBMCs. The CDR3 region has the sequence CAIWDRGADTQYF. The sequence in DNA is TGTGCCATCTGGGACAGGGGCGCAGATACGCAGTATTTT.